This T cell receptor beta chain originates from a study of blood T cell repertoires in COVID-19. Turning to the study itself: Sample material is recorded as cDNA or gDNA derived from T cells, B-cell-depleted T cells, or PBMCs.

The ends were cut back, 7 bases at V and 4 bases at J, with 19 bases in the middle. This CDR3 region has 15 residues. Germline assignment: CDR1 LGHNA and CDR2 YNFKEQ. This clone was recorded only once. As originally analysed: Reference gene primer amplification gave nucleated cell count estimates. The method was immunoSEQ multiplex PCR; TCRdb's version includes in-frame clones alone and lacks a portion of them. V, J and clone size derive from that table, while D and trimming were established from the DNA sequence. The data contain about 440,000 clones, around 89% of them singletons. The sequenced sample consisted of peripheral blood. This clonotype was sampled from a woman in her 30s with acute or convalescent COVID-19. The V gene is TRBV4-2, the J gene TRBJ1-1; weak D call: TRBD1 (6 bases). The CDR3 protein is CASTPGESGVTEAFF. The CDR3 DNA is TGTGCCAGCACCCCCGGGGAGTCAGGGGTCACTGAAGCTTTCTTT.